These T cell receptor beta chains were read from a single sample in a study of follicular helper T cells after annual influenza vaccination. Sequencing was performed with immunoSEQ multiplex PCR; in TCRdb, only in-frame clones are kept and a portion is missing. The sample lists roughly 1,300 clones, under 85% occurring once. The source was CXCR5+ CD38+ circulating T follicular helper cells from blood, collected on the day of influenza vaccination. These receptors were taken from an adult who received the influenza vaccine. CDR3s include the opening cysteine and the closing phenylalanine or tryptophan. A D gene is named only where the DNA matches it firmly. The size of a clone is reported for some rows only, either as once, few or many, or as a class for expanded clones.

j_call v_call d_call cdr3_length clone_size cdr3_aa cdr3_nt
TRBJ1-1 TRBV30 - 13 - CAWSRGVNTEAFF TGTGCCTGGAGTCGGGGGGTGAACACTGAAGCTTTCTTT
TRBJ1-5 TRBV10-3 - 14 once CAISELSADQPQHF TGTGCCATCAGTGAGTTGTCAGCAGATCAGCCCCAGCATTTT
TRBJ2-3 TRBV2 - 15 - CASSGGYPLTDTQYF TGTGCCAGCAGTGGGGGCTACCCCCTCACAGATACGCAGTATTTT
TRBJ1-2 TRBV6-6 - 14 - CASSPWSANYGYTF TGTGCCAGCAGTCCTTGGTCGGCTAACTATGGCTACACCTTC
TRBJ1-5 TRBV6-1 TRBD1 13 - CASKKQGRQPQHF TGTGCCAGCAAAAAACAGGGGCGGCAGCCCCAGCATTTT
TRBJ2-3 TRBV2 - 12 - CASRKELDTQYF TGTGCCAGCAGAAAGGAGTTGGATACGCAGTATTTT
TRBJ1-3 TRBV18 - 14 - CASSEGLSGNTIYF TGTGCCAGCTCAGAGGGGCTGTCTGGAAACACCATATATTTT
TRBJ1-2 TRBV30 - 15 - CAWSDTPGPLYGYTF TGTGCCTGGAGTGATACCCCGGGACCGCTCTATGGCTACACCTTC
TRBJ2-3 TRBV7-2 TRBD2 16 once CASSLKMERDTDTQYF TGTGCCAGCAGCTTAAAAATGGAGCGGGACACAGATACGCAGTATTTT
TRBJ2-5 TRBV5-1 TRBD2 16 - CASSRWASGSQETQYF TGCGCCAGCAGCCGGTGGGCTAGCGGGAGTCAAGAGACCCAGTACTTC
TRBJ1-1 TRBV10-3 - 14 - CAISESTGVPEAFF TGTGCCATCAGTGAGTCGACGGGGGTCCCTGAAGCTTTCTTT
TRBJ1-5 TRBV6-1 - 13 - CASSEASNQPQHF TGTGCCAGCAGTGAAGCGAGCAATCAGCCCCAGCATTTT
TRBJ2-2 TRBV29-1 - 14 - CSVRFRPMDGELFF TGCAGCGTTCGGTTCAGACCTATGGACGGGGAGCTGTTTTTT